The next 4 T cell receptor beta chains were all read from a single sample in a study of CD8+ T cells in alopecia areata. The time point here: mouse skin at time of skin grafting. Extracted RNA was reverse transcribed, and the resulting cDNA served as sequencing template. Sequenced by immunoSEQ multiplex PCR; TCRdb stores in-frame clones only, minus some. The profile covers over a thousand clones, none occurring a single time. Here the sequenced sample was skin, taken at week 0. The receptor source for this set is a C3H/HeJ mouse with alopecia areata. Mouse MHC haplotype: H2-k.

This clone is categorized as medium-sized. Genes here carry mouse names. The part of the CDR3 DNA that was read is TGTGCTAGCAGTTTATTCCCACAGTTTGCAGAA. Amino acid sequence: CASSLFPQFAE. In full, the CDR3 is CASSLFPQFAETLYF. The V call is TRBV29, the J call TRBJ2-3; D is undetermined. The read ends 4 residues before the CDR3 terminus; that terminus is restored from the germline J gene. Looked up from germline, CDR1 is MSHET and CDR2 is SYDVDS. Trimming left V 1 base short and J 2 bases short, with 10 bases between. The CDR3 is 15 amino acids.

This clone counts as large (0.1 to 1%). Any gene name here is a mouse gene name. The read finishes 4 residues shy of the CDR3 end, and the germline J gene is used to complete it. The V gene is TRBV13-2, the J gene TRBJ1-1; TRBD1 matches at 7 bases. Looked up from germline, CDR1 is NNHNN and CDR2 is SYGAGS (reference sequence). The V and J ends lost 1 base and 3 bases, in that order; junction bases with no gene match: 0. This CDR3 contains 13 residues. CDR3 loop: CASGDTGDTEVFF. The sequenced CDR3 bases are TGTGCCAGCGGTGATACAGGGGACACA.

By share of the sample, this clone is medium-sized. Here the gene names and germline are mouse. The read terminates 4 residues before the CDR3 end, so the remaining end is supplied by the germline J gene. The chain joins TRBV3 to TRBJ2-5; 10 nucleotides line up with TRBD2. CDR3 length: 17 amino acids. V shed 2 bases and J 2 bases; nucleotides not matched to a gene: 7. Per germline, CDR1 SNHLY and CDR2 FYNGKV (reference sequence). This CDR3 is CASSLPLLGGGQDTQYF. CDR3 DNA, as far as it was read: TGTGCCAGCAGCTTACCTCTACTGGGGGGGGGCCAAGAC.

By its share, this clone is medium-sized. The gene names here belong to mouse. The CDR3 extends 4 residues past the end of the read, so its final part is completed from the germline J gene. The V and J genes are TRBV13-2 and TRBJ2-7; 8 bases match TRBD1. The trim removed 3 bases at V and 3 bases at J, leaving 2 bases unmatched. The germline V gene encodes CDR1 NNHNN and CDR2 SYGAGS (reference sequence). The CDR3 contains 13 residues. The covered CDR3 bases are TGTGCCAGCGGTGGGACAGGGCGCTAT. Its protein is CASGGTGRY. The entire CDR3 protein reads CASGGTGRYEQYF.